Listed below are T cell receptor beta chains from one sample, sequenced in a study of T cells in Graves' hyperthyroidism and ophthalmopathy. From the multiplex PCR reads, TCRdb called clonotypes with MiXCR, one entry per CDR3 protein. The profile shows roughly 520,000 distinct CDR3 sequences, approximately 25% of them singletons. The sequenced sample consisted of blood. The receptors were sampled from a young woman with Graves' ophthalmopathy. CDR3s include the opening cysteine and the closing phenylalanine or tryptophan. The order of the fields is J gene, D gene, V gene, clone size, CDR3 protein, CDR3 DNA. D genes are given only for firm matches. Not every row has a clone size; where given, it reads once, few, many or a size class.

J gene: TRBJ1-2
D gene: TRBD1
V gene: TRBV7-8
clone size: many
CDR3 protein: CASSPSRDRIYGYTF
CDR3 DNA: TGTGCCAGCAGCCCCAGCCGGGACAGGATCTATGGCTACACCTTC

J gene: TRBJ1-2
D gene: -
V gene: TRBV27
clone size: many
CDR3 protein: CASSLSPGGIYGYTF
CDR3 DNA: TGTGCCAGCAGTCTTAGCCCCGGGGGAATCTATGGCTACACCTTC

J gene: TRBJ2-7
D gene: -
V gene: TRBV27
clone size: medium-sized
CDR3 protein: CASSSGDSTYEQYF
CDR3 DNA: TGTGCCAGCAGTTCGGGGGACAGCACCTACGAGCAGTACTTC

J gene: TRBJ1-2
D gene: TRBD1
V gene: TRBV6-1
clone size: many
CDR3 protein: CASIDRRQGGYGYTF
CDR3 DNA: TGTGCCAGCATTGACCGGAGACAGGGGGGCTATGGCTACACCTTC

J gene: TRBJ2-5
D gene: -
V gene: TRBV15
clone size: many
CDR3 protein: CATSLQTTGPRETQYF
CDR3 DNA: TGTGCCACCAGCCTCCAAACGACAGGACCACGAGAGACCCAGTACTTC

J gene: TRBJ2-2
D gene: TRBD1
V gene: TRBV12-3/TRBV12-4
clone size: -
CDR3 protein: CASSPDRGVTGELFF
CDR3 DNA: TGTGCCAGCAGTCCGGACAGGGGGGTAACCGGGGAGCTGTTTTTT

J gene: TRBJ1-1
D gene: -
V gene: TRBV12-3/TRBV12-4
clone size: many
CDR3 protein: CASSFMSDTEAFF
CDR3 DNA: TGTGCCAGCAGCTTTATGAGTGACACTGAAGCTTTCTTT

J gene: TRBJ1-1
D gene: TRBD1
V gene: TRBV20-1
clone size: many
CDR3 protein: CSARGGYTEAFF
CDR3 DNA: TGCAGTGCCAGGGGGGGATACACTGAAGCTTTCTTT

J gene: TRBJ1-5
D gene: TRBD1
V gene: TRBV6-1
clone size: few
CDR3 protein: CASSEGTGRNQPQHF
CDR3 DNA: TGTGCCAGCAGTGAAGGGACAGGGCGCAATCAGCCCCAGCATTTT

J gene: TRBJ2-7
D gene: -
V gene: TRBV4-1
clone size: many
CDR3 protein: CASSQIAPTDGEQYF
CDR3 DNA: TGCGCCAGCAGCCAGATTGCCCCCACGGACGGCGAGCAGTACTTC

J gene: TRBJ2-7
D gene: -
V gene: TRBV12-3/TRBV12-4
clone size: -
CDR3 protein: CASSSGGMLNYEQYF
CDR3 DNA: TGTGCCAGCAGCTCCGGCGGGATGCTTAACTACGAGCAGTACTTC

J gene: TRBJ1-5
D gene: -
V gene: TRBV30
clone size: many
CDR3 protein: CAWSPGDGQPQHF
CDR3 DNA: TGTGCCTGGAGTCCAGGGGACGGTCAGCCCCAGCATTTT

J gene: TRBJ1-1
D gene: TRBD1
V gene: TRBV12-3/TRBV12-4
clone size: -
CDR3 protein: CASNPTGMNTEAFF
CDR3 DNA: TGTGCCAGCAATCCGACAGGGATGAACACTGAAGCTTTCTTT

J gene: TRBJ2-2
D gene: -
V gene: TRBV6-4
clone size: few
CDR3 protein: CASSDFLTGELFF
CDR3 DNA: TGTGCCAGCAGTGACTTCCTCACCGGGGAGCTGTTTTTT

J gene: TRBJ1-1
D gene: -
V gene: TRBV29-1
clone size: many
CDR3 protein: CSVVSGGMNTEAFF
CDR3 DNA: TGCAGCGTTGTTTCTGGGGGGATGAACACTGAAGCTTTCTTT

J gene: TRBJ1-2
D gene: -
V gene: TRBV20-1
clone size: many
CDR3 protein: CSRTNRAPNYGYTF
CDR3 DNA: TGCAGTCGGACCAACAGGGCCCCTAACTATGGCTACACCTTC

J gene: TRBJ2-5
D gene: TRBD2
V gene: TRBV20-1
clone size: many
CDR3 protein: CSATPGGGWSQETQYF
CDR3 DNA: TGCAGTGCTACCCCGGGGGGTGGATGGTCACAAGAGACCCAGTACTTC

J gene: TRBJ1-2
D gene: TRBD1
V gene: TRBV5-1
clone size: many
CDR3 protein: CASSPGQARYGYTF
CDR3 DNA: TGCGCCAGCAGCCCCGGACAGGCGAGATATGGCTACACCTTC

J gene: TRBJ1-5
D gene: TRBD1
V gene: TRBV4-2
clone size: -
CDR3 protein: CASSQGDRESDQPQHF
CDR3 DNA: TGTGCCAGCAGCCAAGGGGACAGGGAAAGCGATCAGCCCCAGCATTTT

J gene: TRBJ2-2
D gene: TRBD1
V gene: TRBV12-3/TRBV12-4
clone size: many
CDR3 protein: CASSPQGAVGELFF
CDR3 DNA: TGTGCCAGCAGTCCACAGGGGGCGGTCGGGGAGCTGTTTTTT

J gene: TRBJ2-5
D gene: -
V gene: TRBV29-1
clone size: -
CDR3 protein: CSAHKGQRGETQYF
CDR3 DNA: TGCAGCGCCCACAAGGGCCAACGGGGAGAGACCCAGTACTTC

J gene: TRBJ1-1
D gene: -
V gene: TRBV7-9
clone size: many
CDR3 protein: CASSPYGTEAFF
CDR3 DNA: TGTGCCAGCAGCCCATACGGGACTGAAGCTTTCTTT

J gene: TRBJ2-7
D gene: TRBD1
V gene: TRBV9
clone size: -
CDR3 protein: CASSGGTGGPYEQYF
CDR3 DNA: TGTGCCAGCAGCGGCGGGACAGGGGGACCCTACGAGCAGTACTTC

J gene: TRBJ2-7
D gene: TRBD1
V gene: TRBV30
clone size: -
CDR3 protein: CACRTGHEQYF
CDR3 DNA: TGTGCCTGCCGGACAGGGCACGAGCAGTACTTC

J gene: TRBJ2-7
D gene: TRBD1
V gene: TRBV24-1
clone size: many
CDR3 protein: CATSDTTGTVRAEQYF
CDR3 DNA: TGTGCCACCAGTGACACGACCGGGACAGTCAGGGCCGAGCAGTACTTC

J gene: TRBJ1-2
D gene: TRBD1
V gene: TRBV6-1
clone size: -
CDR3 protein: CASSQRRGYGYTF
CDR3 DNA: TGTGCCAGCAGCCAGCGCAGGGGGTATGGCTACACCTTC